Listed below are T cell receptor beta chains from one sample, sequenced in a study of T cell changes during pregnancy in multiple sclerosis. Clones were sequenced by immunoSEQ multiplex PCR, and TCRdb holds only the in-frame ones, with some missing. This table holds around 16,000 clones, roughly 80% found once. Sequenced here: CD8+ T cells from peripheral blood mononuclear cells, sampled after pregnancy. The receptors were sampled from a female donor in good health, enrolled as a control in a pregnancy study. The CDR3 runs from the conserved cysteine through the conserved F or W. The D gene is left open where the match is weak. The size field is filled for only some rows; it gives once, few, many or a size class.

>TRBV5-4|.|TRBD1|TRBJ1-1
TGTGCCAGCAGCTTTTCAGGGACAGCTGAAGCTTTCTTT
CASSFSGTAEAFF
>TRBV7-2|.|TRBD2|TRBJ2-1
TGTGCCAGCAGCTTGCTAGCGGGAGGTGGCAATGAGCAGTTCTTC
CASSLLAGGGNEQFF
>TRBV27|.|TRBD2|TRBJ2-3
TGTGCCAGCAGTCCATGGGACCGGGAGGCAGATACGCAGTATTTT
CASSPWDREADTQYF
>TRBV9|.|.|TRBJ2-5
TGTGCCAGCAGCGTAGACGGCAGGGCTGAGACCCAGTACTTC
CASSVDGRAETQYF
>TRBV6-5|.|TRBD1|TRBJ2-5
TGTGCCAGCAGTTACGGGGGCAGGGGGTTTACAGAGACCCAGTACTTC
CASSYGGRGFTETQYF
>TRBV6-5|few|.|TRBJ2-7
TGTGCCAGCAGCAACCACCTATATAGCTCCTACGAGCAGTACTTC
CASSNHLYSSYEQYF
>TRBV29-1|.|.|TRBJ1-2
TGCAGCGTTGTTGGCAGGGAAAACTATGGCTACACCTTC
CSVVGRENYGYTF
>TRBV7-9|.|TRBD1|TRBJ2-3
TGTGCCAGCAGCTTAGGACAGGGGGCAAAAGATACGCAGTATTTT
CASSLGQGAKDTQYF
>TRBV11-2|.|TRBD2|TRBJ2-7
TGTGCCAGCAGCTTGGGCGGGGGGCCTGCCTACGAGCAGTACTTC
CASSLGGGPAYEQYF
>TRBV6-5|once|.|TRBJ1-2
TGTGCCAGCAGTTACTCGAGCAGCGACCACTATGGCTACACCTTC
CASSYSSSDHYGYTF
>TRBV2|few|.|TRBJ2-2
TGTGCCAGGGGCCAAGGGGGAGACACCGGGGAGCTGTTTTTT
CARGQGGDTGELFF
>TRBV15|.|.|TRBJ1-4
TGTGCCACCAGCAGAAGGTTGAGGGATGAAAAACTGTTTTTT
CATSRRLRDEKLFF
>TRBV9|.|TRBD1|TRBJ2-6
TGTGCCAGCAGCGTACCTAGGTCCGGGACAGTCTACTCTGGGGCCAACGTCCTGACTTTC
CASSVPRSGTVYSGANVLTF
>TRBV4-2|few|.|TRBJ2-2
TGTGCCAGCAGCCAAGAACTGGGAGACACCGGGGAGCTGTTTTTT
CASSQELGDTGELFF
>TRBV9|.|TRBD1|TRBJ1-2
TGTGCCAGCAGCGCCACCGCCGGGACAGGGGTCCCTAACTATGGCTACACCTTC
CASSATAGTGVPNYGYTF
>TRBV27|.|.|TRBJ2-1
TGTGCCAGCAGTACCCGGAGGAACCCCTACAATGAGCAGTTCTTC
CASSTRRNPYNEQFF
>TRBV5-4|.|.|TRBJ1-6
TGTGCCAGCAGCTTGCGGGGTCTGCCTTCACCCCTCCACTTT
CASSLRGLPSPLHF
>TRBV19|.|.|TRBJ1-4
TGTGCCACCACGGACCCGGGGAATGAAAAACTGTTTTTT
CATTDPGNEKLFF
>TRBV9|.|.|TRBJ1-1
TGTGCCAGCAGCGTAGGTGTAAGGGGTGGGACTGAAGCTTTCTTT
CASSVGVRGGTEAFF
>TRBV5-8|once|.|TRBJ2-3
TGTGCCAGCAGCTTGGGCACTTACACAGATACGCAGTATTTT
CASSLGTYTDTQYF
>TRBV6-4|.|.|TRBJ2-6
TGTGCCAGCAGTGATCGAGTCCAAAAGGGGGAAGGCGACCTGACTTTC
CASSDRVQKGEGDLTF
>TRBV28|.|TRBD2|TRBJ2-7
TGTGCCAGCAGAGGGGGGACTAGCCGGAGGGTAGGGAACGAGCAGTACTTC
CASRGGTSRRVGNEQYF
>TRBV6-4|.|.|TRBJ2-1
TGTGCCAGCAGTCGCGGGGAGTACAATGAGCAGTTCTTC
CASSRGEYNEQFF
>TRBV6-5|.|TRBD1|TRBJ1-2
TGTGCCAGCAGTTACTCCCCAGGGGGCTATGGCTACACCTTC
CASSYSPGGYGYTF
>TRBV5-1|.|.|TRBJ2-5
TGCGCCAGCAGCTCCTCCCCCCAAGAGACCCAGTACTTC
CASSSSPQETQYF
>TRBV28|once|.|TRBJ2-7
TGTGCCAGCAGAGACAACTCCTACGAGCAGTACTTC
CASRDNSYEQYF
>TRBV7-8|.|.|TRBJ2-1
TGTGCCAGCAGCTCCTTAATGGGCGGCGGGGACAATGAGCAGTTCTTC
CASSSLMGGGDNEQFF
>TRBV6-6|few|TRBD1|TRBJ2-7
TGTGCCAGCAGTTACGGACAGGGCCACGAGCAGTACTTC
CASSYGQGHEQYF
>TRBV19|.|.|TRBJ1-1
TGTGCCAGTAGTATTAGCGGGGACGGATACACTGAAGCTTTCTTT
CASSISGDGYTEAFF
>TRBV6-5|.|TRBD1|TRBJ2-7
TGTGCCAGCCGATCCGGGACAGGGATGGGGGAGCAGTACTTC
CASRSGTGMGEQYF
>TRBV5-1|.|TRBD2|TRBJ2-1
TGCGCCAGCAGCTCGGGACTAGCGGGCATGTTTAGCTCCTACAATGAGCAGTTCTTC
CASSSGLAGMFSSYNEQFF
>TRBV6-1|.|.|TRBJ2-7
TGTGCCACAAACGAGAACGACGGGACTCCATCCGAGCAGTACTTC
CATNENDGTPSEQYF
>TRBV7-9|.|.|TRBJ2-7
TGTGCCAGCAGCATAGAAGCAGACGGTGGGCGCGAGCAGTACTTC
CASSIEADGGREQYF
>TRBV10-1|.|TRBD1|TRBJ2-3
TGCGCCAGCAGTGGGGGGGACAGGGGCCCTGTGGATACGCAGTATTTT
CASSGGDRGPVDTQYF
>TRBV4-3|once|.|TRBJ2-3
TGCGCCAGCAGCCAGCCAGGGGTAGATACGCAGTATTTT
CASSQPGVDTQYF
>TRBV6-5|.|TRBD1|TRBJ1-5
TGTGCCAGCAGTACAGGGGATCAGCCCCAGCATTTT
CASSTGDQPQHF
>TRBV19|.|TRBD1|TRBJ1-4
TGTGCCAGTAGTACTCCTCCAGACAGGGGGGACGTCGGAAAACTGTTTTTT
CASSTPPDRGDVGKLFF
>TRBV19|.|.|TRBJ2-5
TGTGCCAGTAGTATGAATTTCAGGGAGGTGGGGGAAGAGACCCAGTACTTC
CASSMNFREVGEETQYF
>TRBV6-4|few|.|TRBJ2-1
TGTGCCAGCAGCCTCGTCGGAGGTGGCCTCAATGAGCAGTTCTTC
CASSLVGGGLNEQFF
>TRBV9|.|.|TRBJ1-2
TGTGCCAGCCGGAACAGGATTTATGGCTACACCTTC
CASRNRIYGYTF
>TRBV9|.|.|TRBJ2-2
TGTGCCAGCAGCGCCCTCGGGGAGCTGTTTTTT
CASSALGELFF
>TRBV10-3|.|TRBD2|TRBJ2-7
TGTGCCATCAGTGGGGAAGCGGGAGGGCCGTACGAGCAGTACTTC
CAISGEAGGPYEQYF
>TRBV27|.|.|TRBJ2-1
TGTGCCAGCAGTTCTGGCCAGATCTACAATGAGCAGTTCTTC
CASSSGQIYNEQFF
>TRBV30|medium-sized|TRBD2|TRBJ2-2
TGTGCCTGGAGGGGACTAGCGGGAGAGGCCGGGGAGCTGTTTTTT
CAWRGLAGEAGELFF
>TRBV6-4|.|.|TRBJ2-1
TGTGCCAGCAGCCACACCACCGGGAGCTCCTACAATGAGCAGTTCTTC
CASSHTTGSSYNEQFF
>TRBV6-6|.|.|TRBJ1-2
TGTGCCAGCAGTCGGACAGATCTCCGTGGCTACACCTTC
CASSRTDLRGYTF
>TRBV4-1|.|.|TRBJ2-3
TGCGCCAGCAGCGCCGCACAGGCAGATACGCAGTATTTT
CASSAAQADTQYF
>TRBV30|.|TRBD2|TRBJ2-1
TGTGCCTGGAGTGTAGGTACCAGCGGGAGGGCGGGAAATGAGCAGTTCTTC
CAWSVGTSGRAGNEQFF
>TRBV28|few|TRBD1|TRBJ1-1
TGTGCCAGCATCATAAAGGCAGGGGGCGGTTGGGACACTGAAGCTTTCTTT
CASIIKAGGGWDTEAFF
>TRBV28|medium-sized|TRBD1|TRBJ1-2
TGTGCCAGCAGGGAGGTCGAGGGGGCAGGATATGGCTACACCTTC
CASREVEGAGYGYTF
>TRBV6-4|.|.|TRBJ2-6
TGTGCCAGCAGTGACTCAAGGGGATCTGGGGCCAACGTCCTGACTTTC
CASSDSRGSGANVLTF
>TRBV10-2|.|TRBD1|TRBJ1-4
TGCGCCAGCAGTGAGGGGACAGGGGGGAGTGAAAAACTGTTTTTT
CASSEGTGGSEKLFF
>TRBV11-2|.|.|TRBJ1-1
TGTGCCAGCAGCAGCAGGACAGAGAACACTGAAGCTTTCTTT
CASSSRTENTEAFF
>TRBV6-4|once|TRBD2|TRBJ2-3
TGTGCCAGCAGTGGAGGGACTAGCGCAGATACGCAGTATTTT
CASSGGTSADTQYF
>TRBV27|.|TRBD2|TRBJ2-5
TGTGCCAGCTCCATAGCGGGACGGGAGACCCAGTACTTC
CASSIAGRETQYF